This T cell receptor (beta chain) was sequenced in a study of T cell repertoires in cytomegalovirus infection (dated by TCRdb to the late 2010s). Turning to the overall study: Recently identified HLA-C-restricted CMV epitopes, whose presentation resists viral immunomodulation, were targeted by peptide stimulations together with well-studied HLA-B-restricted epitopes. Because public TCR beta signatures pointed to carriage of CMV infection together with the matching HLA type, the HLA type of each donor mattered for the analysis. On the study overall, not on this receptor specifically: In both this cohort and an independent 352-donor cohort, the cumulative frequency of public TCR beta family members distinguished carriers of CMV infection plus the relevant HLA type. The ex vivo response was dominated by HLA-C-restricted CMV-specific TCR beta clonotypes, which also provided the single most frequent clonotype in two of eight donors.

The instrument was an Illumina HiSeq 1500. TCRdb reprocessed the public reads (quality trimming at Q25 with fastp, clone calling with MiXCR) and kept in-frame beta chains. A single entry per CDR3 protein holds the most common genes and DNA from its merged rows. The sample table contains around 570,000 distinct CDR3 sequences; only one count was recorded for about 40% of them. More than 40% of the sample belongs to the ten largest clones. On this clonotype: Its binding antigen is unknown. No quality values exist for individual bases; no much larger clone is one base distant.

The treatment or condition label on this specimen signifies: in vitro stimulation with specific CMV peptide epitopes to enrich CMV-specific T cells. Source: cultured PBMCs, taken from culture after CMV antigen stimulation. This clonotype originated in a human donor in good health (CMV status not recorded). Some clones in this sample may be carry-over from other donors' samples.

The nucleotide sequence is TGTGCCAGCAGCTCCGGGGGGCGGGGGGGCCGAGATACGCAGTATTTT. Translated, it gives CASSSGGRGGRDTQYF. The V and J segments used are TRBV9 and TRBJ2-3, and 9 junction bases match TRBD2. At the junction V is shortened by 4 bases and J by 5 bases; bases outside the gene matches: 11. CDR1 and CDR2 were assigned from the germline V gene as SGDLS and YYNGEE. From the cysteine through the phenylalanine, the CDR3 covers 16 amino acids. Only the CDR3 portion is preserved as DNA: 48 bases, with reading frame beginning at the first base.